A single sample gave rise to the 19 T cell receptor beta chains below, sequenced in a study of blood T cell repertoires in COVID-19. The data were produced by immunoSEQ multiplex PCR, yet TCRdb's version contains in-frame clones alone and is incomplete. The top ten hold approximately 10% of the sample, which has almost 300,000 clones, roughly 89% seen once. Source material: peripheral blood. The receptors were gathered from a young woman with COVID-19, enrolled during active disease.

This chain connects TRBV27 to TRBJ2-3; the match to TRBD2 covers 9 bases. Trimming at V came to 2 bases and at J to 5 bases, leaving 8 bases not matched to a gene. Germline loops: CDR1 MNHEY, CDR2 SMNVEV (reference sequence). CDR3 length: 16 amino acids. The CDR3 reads CASSLTAGGPGDTQYF. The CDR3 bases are TGTGCCAGCAGTTTAACAGCGGGGGGCCCCGGAGATACGCAGTATTTT.

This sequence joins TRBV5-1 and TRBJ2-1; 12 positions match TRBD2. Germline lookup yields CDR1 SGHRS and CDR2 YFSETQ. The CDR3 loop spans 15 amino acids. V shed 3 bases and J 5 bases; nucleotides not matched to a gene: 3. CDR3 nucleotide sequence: TGCGCCAGCAGCTATACTAGCGGGGGGAACAATGAGCAGTTCTTC. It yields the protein CASSYTSGGNNEQFF.

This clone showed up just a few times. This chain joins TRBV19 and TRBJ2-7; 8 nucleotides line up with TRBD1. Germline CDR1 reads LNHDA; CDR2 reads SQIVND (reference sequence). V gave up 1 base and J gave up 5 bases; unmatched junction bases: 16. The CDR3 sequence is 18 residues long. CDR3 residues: CASSIAYPPGQGLNEQYF. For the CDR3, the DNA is TGTGCCAGTAGTATAGCCTATCCCCCCGGACAGGGCCTCAACGAGCAGTACTTC.

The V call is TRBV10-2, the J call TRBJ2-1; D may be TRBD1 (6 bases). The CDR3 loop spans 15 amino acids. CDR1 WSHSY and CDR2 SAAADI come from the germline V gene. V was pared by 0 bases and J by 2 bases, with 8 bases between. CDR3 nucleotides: TGCGCCAGCAGTGAGTCAGCAGGGGCCTACAATGAGCAGTTCTTC. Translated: CASSESAGAYNEQFF.

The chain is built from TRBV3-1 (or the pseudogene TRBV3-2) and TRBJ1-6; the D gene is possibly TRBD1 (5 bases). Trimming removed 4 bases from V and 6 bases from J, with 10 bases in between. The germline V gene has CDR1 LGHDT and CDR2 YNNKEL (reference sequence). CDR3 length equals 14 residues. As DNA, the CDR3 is TGTGCCAGCAGCCCGCGGGACGGTAATTCACCCCTCCACTTT. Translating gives CASSPRDGNSPLHF.

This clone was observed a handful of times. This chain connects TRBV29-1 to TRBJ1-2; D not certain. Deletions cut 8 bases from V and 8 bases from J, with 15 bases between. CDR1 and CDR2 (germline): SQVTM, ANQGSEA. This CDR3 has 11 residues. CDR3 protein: CSTTEAWGYTF. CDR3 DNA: TGCAGCACCACAGAAGCCTGGGGCTACACCTTC.

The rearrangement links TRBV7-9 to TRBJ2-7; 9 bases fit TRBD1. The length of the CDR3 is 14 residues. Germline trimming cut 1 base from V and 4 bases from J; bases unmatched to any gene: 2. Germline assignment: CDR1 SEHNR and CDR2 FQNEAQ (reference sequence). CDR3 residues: CASSLVGQGYEQYF. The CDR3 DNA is TGTGCCAGCAGCTTAGTGGGACAGGGTTACGAGCAGTACTTC. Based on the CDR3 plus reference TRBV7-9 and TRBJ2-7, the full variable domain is DTGVSQNPRHKITKRGQNVTFRCDPISEHNRLYWYRQTLGQGPEFLTYFQNEAQLEKSRLLSDRFSAERPKGSFSTLEIQRTEQGDSAMYLCASSLVGQGYEQYFGPGTRLTVT.

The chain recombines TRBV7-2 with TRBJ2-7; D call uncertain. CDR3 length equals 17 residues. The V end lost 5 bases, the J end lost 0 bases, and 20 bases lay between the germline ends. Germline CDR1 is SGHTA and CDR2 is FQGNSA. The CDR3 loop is CASSLFSTLTSSYEQYF. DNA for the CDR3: TGTGCCAGCAGCCTCTTTTCGACACTCACCTCCTCCTACGAGCAGTACTTC.

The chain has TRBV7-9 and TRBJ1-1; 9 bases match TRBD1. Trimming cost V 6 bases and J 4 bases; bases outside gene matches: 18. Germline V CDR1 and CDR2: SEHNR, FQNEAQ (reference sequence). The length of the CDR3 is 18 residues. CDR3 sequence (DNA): TGTGCCAGCAGTTCTCCCGGGACAGGGAAGATGGAGGTCACTGAAGCTTTCTTT. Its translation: CASSSPGTGKMEVTEAFF.

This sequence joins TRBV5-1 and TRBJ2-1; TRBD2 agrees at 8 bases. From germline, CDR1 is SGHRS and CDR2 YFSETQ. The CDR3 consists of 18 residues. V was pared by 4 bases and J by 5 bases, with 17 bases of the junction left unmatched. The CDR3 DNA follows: TGCGCCAGCAGCGTCCCGGCGGGGCAGCGGGGGACCCACAATGAGCAGTTCTTC. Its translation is CASSVPAGQRGTHNEQFF.

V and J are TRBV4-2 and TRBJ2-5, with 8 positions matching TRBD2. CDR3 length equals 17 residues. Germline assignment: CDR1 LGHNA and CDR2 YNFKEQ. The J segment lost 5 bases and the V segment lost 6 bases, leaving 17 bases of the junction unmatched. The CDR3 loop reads CASRHRLDSGGLETQYF. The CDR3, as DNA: TGTGCCAGCAGACACAGGTTGGATTCGGGGGGGCTGGAGACCCAGTACTTC.

DNA of the CDR3: TGCGCCAGCAGGGTACTAGCGAACCCCGGAGATACGCAGTATTTT. Amino acids: CASRVLANPGDTQYF. The chain uses TRBV5-1 and TRBJ2-3; 7 bases match TRBD2. Germline lookup yields CDR1 SGHRS and CDR2 YFSETQ. This CDR3 comprises 15 residues. V shed 5 bases and J 5 bases; nucleotides not matched to a gene: 11.

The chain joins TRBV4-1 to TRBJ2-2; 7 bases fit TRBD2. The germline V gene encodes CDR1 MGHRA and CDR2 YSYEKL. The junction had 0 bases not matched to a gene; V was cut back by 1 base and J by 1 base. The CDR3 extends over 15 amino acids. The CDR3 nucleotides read TGCGCCAGCAGCCAAGCGGGGGGGAACACCGGGGAGCTGTTTTTT. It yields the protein CASSQAGGNTGELFF.

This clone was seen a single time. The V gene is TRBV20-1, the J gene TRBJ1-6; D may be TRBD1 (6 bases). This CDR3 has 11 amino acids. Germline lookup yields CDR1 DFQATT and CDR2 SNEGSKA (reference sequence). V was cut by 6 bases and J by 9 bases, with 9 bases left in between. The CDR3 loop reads CSAPGASPLHF. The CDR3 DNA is TGCAGTGCCCCAGGGGCTTCACCCCTCCACTTT.

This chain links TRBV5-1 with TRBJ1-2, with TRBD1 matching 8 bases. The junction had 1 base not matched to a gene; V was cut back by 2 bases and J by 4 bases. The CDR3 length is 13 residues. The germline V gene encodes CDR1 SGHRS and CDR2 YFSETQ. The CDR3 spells CASSFDRGYGYTF. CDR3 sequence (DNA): TGCGCCAGCAGCTTCGACAGGGGCTATGGCTACACCTTC.

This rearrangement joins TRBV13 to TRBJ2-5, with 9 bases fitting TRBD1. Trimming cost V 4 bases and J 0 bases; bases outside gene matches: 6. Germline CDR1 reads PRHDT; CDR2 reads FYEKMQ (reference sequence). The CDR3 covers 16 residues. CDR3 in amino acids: CASSSWGQGYQETQYF. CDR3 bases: TGTGCCAGCAGCTCGTGGGGACAGGGATACCAAGAGACCCAGTACTTC.

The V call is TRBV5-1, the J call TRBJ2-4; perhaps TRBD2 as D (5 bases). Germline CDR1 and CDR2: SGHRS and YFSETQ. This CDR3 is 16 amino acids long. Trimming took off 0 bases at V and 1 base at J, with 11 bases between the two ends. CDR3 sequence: CASSLVEVRAKNIQYF. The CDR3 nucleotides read TGCGCCAGCAGCTTGGTGGAGGTGAGGGCCAAAAACATTCAGTACTTC. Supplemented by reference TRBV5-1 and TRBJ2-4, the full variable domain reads KAGVTQTPRYLIKTRGQQVTLSCSPISGHRSVSWYQQTPGQGLQFLFEYFSETQRNKGNFPGRFSGRQFSNSRSEMNVSTLELGDSALYLCASSLVEVRAKNIQYFGAGTRLSVL.

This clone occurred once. The CDR3 DNA is TGTGCCAGCAGTCCGGGCTACAATGAGCAGTTCTTC. As protein: CASSPGYNEQFF. V is TRBV28 and J is TRBJ2-1, with D uncertain. This CDR3 region has 12 residues. Germline V gene sequence: CDR1 MDHEN, CDR2 SYDVKM. With 5 bases removed from V and 3 bases from J, the gap between germline ends came to 5 bases.

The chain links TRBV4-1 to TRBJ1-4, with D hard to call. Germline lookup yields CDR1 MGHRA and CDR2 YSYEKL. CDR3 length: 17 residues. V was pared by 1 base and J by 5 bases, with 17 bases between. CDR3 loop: CASSQGLRTLWNEKLFF. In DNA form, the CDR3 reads TGCGCCAGCAGCCAAGGTCTGAGGACTCTTTGGAATGAAAAACTGTTTTTT.